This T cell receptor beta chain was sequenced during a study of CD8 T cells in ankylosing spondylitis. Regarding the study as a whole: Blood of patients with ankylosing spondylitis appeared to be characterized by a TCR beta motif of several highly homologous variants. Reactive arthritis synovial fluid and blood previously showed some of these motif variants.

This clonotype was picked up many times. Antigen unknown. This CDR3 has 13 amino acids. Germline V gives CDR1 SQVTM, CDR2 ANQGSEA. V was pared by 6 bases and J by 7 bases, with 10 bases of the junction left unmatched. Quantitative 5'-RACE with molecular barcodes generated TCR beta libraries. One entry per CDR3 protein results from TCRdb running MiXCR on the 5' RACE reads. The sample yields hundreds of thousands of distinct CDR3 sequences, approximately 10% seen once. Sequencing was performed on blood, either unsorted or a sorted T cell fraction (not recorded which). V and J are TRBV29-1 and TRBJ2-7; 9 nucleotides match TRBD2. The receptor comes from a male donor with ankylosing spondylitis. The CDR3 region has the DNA TGCAGCGTCGGCGGGAGGGCGGCGGGAGAGCAGTACTTC. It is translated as CSVGGRAAGEQYF.